There are a few counts of the clone carrying this T cell receptor beta chain. This sample is drawn from a study of human T cells and chemical hapten exposure. This CDR3 contains 13 residues. The V and J ends lost 5 bases and 1 base respectively, with 7 bases between them. Germline V gene data show CDR1 as LGHDT and CDR2 as YNNKEL (reference sequence). TCRdb called the RACE reads again in MiXCR, with one record for every CDR3 protein. This sample has about 39,000 distinct CDR3 sequences; about an eighth occur once, and the top ten carry about 6%. Time point specified: pre-sensitization, week 0. As to treatment: therapeutic diphenylcyclopropenone sensitization with weekly scalp DPC.

V is TRBV3-1 and J is TRBJ2-3; no reliable D call. The input for sequencing was whole blood, taken in connection with sensitization to the hapten diphenylcyclopropenone (DPC). This clonotype originated in a woman younger than 45 with alopecia areata. Some clones in this sample may be carry-over from other donors' samples. CDR3 region: CASSAGGTDTQYF. As DNA, the CDR3 is TGTGCCAGCAGCGCCGGAGGCACAGATACGCAGTATTTT.